These 20 T cell receptor beta chains were sequenced from one sample in a study of cytomegalovirus exposure and HLA in healthy donors. PCR involved 60 Vbeta and 13 Jbeta primers. Produced via immunoSEQ multiplex PCR; TCRdb's table is partial and in-frame only. This table holds about 160,000 clones, 75% found once. Input material: PBMCs. The origin of the receptors is a female donor in good health and CMV-seronegative.

The chain employs TRBV4-1 and TRBJ1-1, with D possibly being TRBD1 (5 bases). CDR3 length: 17 residues. The germline CDR1 and CDR2 sequences are MGHRA and YSYEKL. V shed 4 bases and J shed 1 base, with 19 bases lying between them. The CDR3 sequence is CASSLAGGFGSNTEAFF. CDR3 sequence (DNA): TGCGCCAGCAGCCTTGCCGGGGGGTTCGGGTCGAACACTGAAGCTTTCTTT.

The rearrangement links TRBV5-1 to TRBJ2-5; TRBD2 matches 9 bases. The germline V gene encodes CDR1 SGHRS and CDR2 YFSETQ. The CDR3 covers 15 residues. The junction had 5 bases not matched to a gene; V was cut back by 1 base and J by 4 bases. DNA of the CDR3: TGCGCCAGCAGCTTGACGGCGGGGGGGCTAGAGACCCAGTACTTC. Protein product: CASSLTAGGLETQYF.

The chain joins TRBV5-1 to TRBJ2-1, with D perhaps TRBD2 (6 bases). The CDR3 runs to 15 residues. V was trimmed by 5 bases and J by 0 bases, leaving 12 bases between them. CDR1 is SGHRS and CDR2 is YFSETQ in the germline V gene. CDR3 residues: CASSPLAASYNEQFF. For the CDR3, the DNA is TGCGCCAGCAGTCCATTAGCGGCCTCCTACAATGAGCAGTTCTTC.

This sequence joins TRBV7-2 and TRBJ2-2; the D is unclear. This CDR3 comprises 15 residues. Germline V gene lookup returns CDR1 SGHTA and CDR2 FQGNSA. The germline V and J ends were trimmed by 5 bases and 7 bases, with 17 bases remaining between them. The CDR3 reads CASSLQKNAHGELFF. The CDR3 region has the DNA TGTGCCAGCAGCCTTCAAAAAAACGCACACGGGGAGCTGTTTTTT.

The count of this clone is one. The chain employs TRBV7-2 and TRBJ2-5; no definite D call. CDR1 is SGHTA and CDR2 is FQGNSA in the germline V gene. The CDR3 is 15 residues long. V lost 0 bases, J lost 1 base, and 9 bases lay in between. CDR3 sequence: CASSLAAAAQETQYF. The CDR3 bases are TGTGCCAGCAGCTTAGCCGCGGCAGCCCAAGAGACCCAGTACTTC.

This chain joins TRBV7-8 and TRBJ2-2, with 7 nucleotides matching TRBD1. The CDR3 loop spans 17 amino acids. V shed 5 bases, J shed 1 base, and the junction held 10 bases outside the gene matches. CDR1 is SGHVS, CDR2 FQNEAQ, per germline. The CDR3 bases are TGTGCCAGCAGCCAGGGGGACCCTCGATTGAACACCGGGGAGCTGTTTTTT. It specifies CASSQGDPRLNTGELFF.

This chain connects TRBV6-5 to TRBJ2-7; D gene uncertain. The CDR3 runs to 14 residues. V lost 9 bases, J lost 0 bases, and 15 bases lay in between. Per the germline V gene, CDR1 is MNHEY and CDR2 is SVGAGI. CDR3 sequence: CARGCEASSYEQYF. In nucleotides, the CDR3 is TGTGCCAGGGGTTGTGAGGCGAGCTCCTACGAGCAGTACTTC.

The V call is TRBV2, the J call TRBJ1-1; D is possibly TRBD1 (6 bases). The CDR3 runs 16 residues. Germline CDR1 reads SNHLY; CDR2 reads FYNNEI. V lost 3 bases, J lost 4 bases, and 18 bases lay in between. In DNA, the CDR3 is TGTGCCAGCAGTGATGGCCCAGGGGCCGGCTCCACTGAAGCTTTCTTT. This codes for CASSDGPGAGSTEAFF.

V usage is TRBV29-1 and J usage is TRBJ1-2, with D perhaps TRBD1 (5 bases). In germline, CDR1 is SQVTM, CDR2 ANQGSEA. The CDR3 length is 13 residues. V was clipped by 2 bases and J by 8 bases, with 15 bases between them. The CDR3 here is CSVEYGAGRGYTF. Written as DNA, the CDR3 is TGCAGCGTTGAATATGGGGCGGGACGAGGCTACACCTTC.

The chain employs TRBV28 and TRBJ2-3; 7 bases are a match to TRBD2. V was clipped by 3 bases and J by 2 bases; unmatched bases: 8. CDR1 and CDR2 (germline): MDHEN, SYDVKM. This CDR3 comprises 16 residues. In DNA, the CDR3 is TGTGCCAGCAGTTTGCTGTCTAGCGGAATCACAGATACGCAGTATTTT. Translated, it gives CASSLLSSGITDTQYF.

J is TRBJ1-1 and V is TRBV7-9; tentative D call: TRBD1 (6 bases). Between the trimmed V and J ends, which lost 7 bases and 4 bases, there was a span of 22 bases. The germline CDR1 and CDR2 sequences are SEHNR and FQNEAQ (reference sequence). The length of the CDR3 is 16 residues. This CDR3 reads CASTPHLGRGSTEAFF. CDR3 nucleotides: TGTGCCAGCACCCCCCACCTGGGCAGGGGAAGCACTGAAGCTTTCTTT.

This CDR3 reads CASSPGGDGYTF. Here the CDR3 DNA reads TGTGCCAGCTCACCGGGTGGAGATGGCTACACCTTC. The rearrangement uses TRBV18 and TRBJ1-2; no clear D. The CDR3 extends over 12 amino acids. CDR1 is KGHSH, CDR2 LQKENI, per germline. Trimming left V 3 bases short and J 6 bases short, with 8 bases between.

V and J are TRBV19 and TRBJ1-2; TRBD1 matches 9 bases. CDR1 is LNHDA and CDR2 is SQIVND in the germline V gene (reference sequence). This CDR3 comprises 21 residues. V was clipped by 6 bases and J by 0 bases; unmatched bases: 23. The CDR3 DNA follows: TGTGCCAGTAGACGACCGGGACAGGGCCCCTTCCTCGATCCTGCTAACTATGGCTACACCTTC. Its protein product is CASRRPGQGPFLDPANYGYTF.

The chain links TRBV7-9 to TRBJ2-3; 15 bases line up with TRBD2. The CDR3 is made up of 17 amino acids. CDR1 and CDR2 from the germline V gene are SEHNR and FQNEAQ (reference sequence). The V and J ends lost 5 bases and 1 base, in that order; junction bases with no gene match: 4. The CDR3 is CASSPGTSGGRTDTQYF. The DNA of the CDR3 is TGTGCCAGCAGCCCTGGGACTAGCGGGGGGCGCACAGATACGCAGTATTTT.

The chain has TRBV4-3 and TRBJ1-2, with D possibly TRBD1 on 5 matching bases. Germline CDR1 is LGHNA and CDR2 is YSLEER. The V gene lost 2 bases and the J gene lost 4 bases, with 20 bases spanning the gap. This CDR3 is 17 amino acids long. CDR3 in amino acids: CASSQTPDPQDTYGYTF. As DNA, the CDR3 is TGCGCCAGCAGCCAAACACCAGACCCCCAGGACACCTATGGCTACACCTTC.

There are a few counts of this clone. J is TRBJ2-2 and V is TRBV28; TRBD2 is a possible D gene (5 bases). V was clipped by 4 bases and J by 6 bases, with 15 bases between them. The CDR3 runs 15 residues. Germline CDR1 MDHEN, CDR2 SYDVKM. The CDR3 DNA follows: TGTGCCAGCAGTTCCCCCCGAGGGTGGCCCGGGGAGCTGTTTTTT. This codes for CASSSPRGWPGELFF.

The V call is TRBV11-2, the J call TRBJ2-5, with a weak D call TRBD2 (6 bases). Per germline, CDR1 SGHAT and CDR2 FQNNGV. The V and J ends lost 1 base and 5 bases respectively, with 14 bases between them. The CDR3 has 15 amino acids. CDR3 loop: CASSLADGRGETQYF. The CDR3 DNA reads as TGTGCCAGCAGCTTAGCTGACGGGAGAGGCGAGACCCAGTACTTC.

This clone was seen just once. The chain combines TRBV7-4 with TRBJ2-7; 9 bases are a match to TRBD1. The V gene end was trimmed by 1 base and the J gene end by 2 bases; junction bases not matched to a gene: 3. Per the germline V gene, CDR1 is SGHVT and CDR2 is SQSDAQ. This CDR3 is 15 amino acids long. The CDR3 DNA reads as TGTGCCAGCAGCTTAGGGACAGGGGCAACCTACGAGCAGTACTTC. This codes for CASSLGTGATYEQYF.

The rearrangement links TRBV2 to TRBJ2-1, with 10 positions matching TRBD1. With V trimmed by 5 bases and J by 2 bases, 3 bases remained unmatched. Looked up from germline, CDR1 is SNHLY and CDR2 is FYNNEI. The CDR3 is 15 amino acids. This chain's CDR3 is CASSLDRGPYNEQFF. The CDR3 region has the DNA TGTGCCAGCAGTTTAGACAGGGGGCCCTACAATGAGCAGTTCTTC.

The chain couples TRBV19 to TRBJ1-2; TRBD1 matches 7 bases. Germline assignment: CDR1 LNHDA and CDR2 SQIVND (reference sequence). There are 14 residues in the CDR3. J lost 3 bases, V lost 7 bases, and 8 bases had no gene match. The CDR3 reads CASNGGTAYYGYTF. Written as DNA, the CDR3 is TGTGCCAGTAACGGTGGGACAGCCTACTATGGCTACACCTTC.